This T cell receptor (beta chain) was identified during a study of T cell repertoires in cytomegalovirus infection. Study at large: Carrying CMV and the relevant HLA type showed in public TCR beta signatures.

TCRdb re-called the reads with MiXCR, one entry per CDR3 protein. The data show more than 650,000 distinct CDR3 sequences, with roughly a third seen just once and under 3.5% held by the top ten. The junction had 15 bases not matched to a gene; V was cut back by 5 bases and J by 5 bases. This CDR3 has 18 residues. The V gene's germline CDR1 is LNHNV and CDR2 YYDKDF (reference sequence). Material for sequencing was PBMCs. The TCR sequence derives from a human donor in good health (CMV status not recorded). Some clones in this sample may be carry-over from other donors' samples. The chain employs TRBV15 and TRBJ1-3, with 10 bases lining up with TRBD1. The CDR3 here is CATSPHPSGTGARNTIYF. The CDR3 DNA reads as TGTGCCACCAGCCCCCATCCCTCCGGGACAGGGGCTCGAAACACCATATATTTT. The complete variable domain, with remaining parts taken from reference TRBV15 and TRBJ1-3, reads DAMVIQNPRYQVTQFGKPVTLSCSQTLNHNVMYWYQQKSSQAPKLLFHYYDKDFNNEADTPDNFQSRRPNTSFCFLDIRSPGLGDTAMYLCATSPHPSGTGARNTIYFGEGSWLTVV.